This T cell receptor beta chain derives from a study of blood T cell repertoires in COVID-19. Overall study: Acute and convalescent COVID-19 specimens originated in the United States, Italy and Spain. PBMCs, B-cell-depleted T cells, or T cells were the source of the cDNA or gDNA that made up the material.

Authors' analysis steps: The authors estimated nucleated cell counts from reference gene primer amplification. Sequencing used immunoSEQ multiplex PCR; TCRdb keeps in-frame clones, though not all of them. The D gene and trimming were derived from the DNA, and the V and J assignments and clone size from that table. The sample has 150,000 or so clones, over 75% seen once; the top ten hold under 15%. This TCR derives from a man between 65 and 85 years old who had recovered from COVID-19. Specimen: peripheral blood.

The CDR3 loop is CASGTRAGGTEAFF. In DNA, the CDR3 is TGTGCCAGCGGGACCCGGGCAGGGGGCACTGAAGCTTTCTTT. The chain has TRBV28 and TRBJ1-1; the match to TRBD1 covers 7 bases. The CDR3 sequence is 14 residues long. Trimming removed 8 bases from V and 4 bases from J; junction bases left unmatched: 10. Germline-derived CDR1 and CDR2 are MDHEN and SYDVKM.